This TCR beta chain was observed in a study of human T cells and chemical hapten exposure. This clonotype has at least ten counts. Described time point: patch test 1, 2 weeks after DPC sensitization. Treatment: therapeutic diphenylcyclopropenone sensitization with weekly scalp DPC. MiXCR was run by TCRdb on the RACE reads, yielding one entry per CDR3 protein. The sample gives under 200,000 distinct CDR3 sequences, more than 14% of which show up once; about 1.7% is in the top ten. V was cut by 5 bases and J by 6 bases, with 11 bases left in between. The CDR3 spans 11 residues. The V gene's germline CDR1 is DFQATT and CDR2 SNEGSKA (reference sequence).

The clonotype originates from a woman in her thirties with alopecia areata. Some clones in this sample may be carry-over from other donors' samples. The V and J genes are TRBV20-1 and TRBJ2-7, with D perhaps given as TRBD1 or TRBD2 (6 bases each). The sequencing here drew on whole blood, taken in connection with sensitization to the hapten diphenylcyclopropenone (DPC). This CDR3 is CSASRGGEQYF. The DNA of the CDR3 is TGCAGTGCTTCCAGGGGAGGCGAGCAGTACTTC.